This T cell receptor (beta chain) was sequenced during a study of blood T cells in healthy people across ages (dated by TCRdb to between 2014 and 2016). Regarding the study in general: In model experiments, template switching captured roughly one uniquely barcoded TCR beta cDNA molecule for every two T cells. To track age-related changes in TCR beta repertoire diversity, the study relied on deep sequencing normalized with unique cDNA molecular identifiers. The donors were split into four age groups: young (average about 16 years), middle-aged (more than 35), aged (over 55) and long-lived (under 85). To avoid experimental bias, donors of different ages were spread randomly across the sequencing lanes. Using the same blood draw, the study looked at two additional independent replicas of 1 million unique cDNA reads for two donors, one aged 18 to 30 and the other aged 80 or older. On the study overall, not on this receptor specifically: Observed TCR beta diversity correlated strongly with the percentage of naive T cells measured by flow cytometry. Estimates of total diversity from one million sequenced T cells were regarded as lower bounds and underestimates. Compared with the aged group, the long-lived group had more naive CD4+ T cells, fewer expanded clones and increased TCR diversity, suggesting age selection. Donor CMV infection status was unknown, potentially confounding age-related changes in expanded clonotypes. Observed TCR beta diversity per million T cells fell roughly linearly with age, and a significant reduction was already apparent by age about 36. Since profiling was done on bulk unsorted PBMCs, naive and antigen-experienced compartments could not be conclusively compared.

Only one count was recorded for this clonotype. The clone's antigen remains unknown. No base qualities exist here, and no much larger clone lies one base off it. A single read offers scant evidence. Sequences SGHTA (CDR1) and FQGNSA (CDR2) are obtained from the germline V gene. Trimming takes 8 bases from V and 4 bases from J, and the germline ends sit 12 bases apart. Spanning cysteine to phenylalanine, the CDR3 consists of 12 amino acids. Only the CDR3 region is kept as DNA, spanning 36 bases read in frame from base 1. Systemically healthy Caucasian individuals from Russia, over 30 in total and aged about 6 to 100 years, were included as donors. About 9.8 milliliters of peripheral blood were drawn from each donor into EDTA-treated Vacutainer tubes. Ficoll-Paque density-gradient centrifugation was used to isolate PBMCs, with at least 7 million obtained per sample. Trizol reagent was used to extract total RNA from the PBMCs, yielding at least 5.5 micrograms per sample. For every donor, flow cytometry on a PBMC aliquot measured the percentage of naive CD45RAhigh/CD27high T cells.

The library was generated by 5' RACE. The reads were generated on an Illumina HiSeq 2500. A second PCR of roughly 7 to 12 cycles was run with a J-beta primer mix and a sample-barcoded 5' primer. Each TCR beta cDNA molecule received a unique molecular identifier from a template-switch 5' adaptor carrying 12 random nucleotides. At least 2.5 million CDR3-containing paired-end reads were obtained from each sample. The Mint cDNA synthesis kit, primed by a TRBC-specific oligonucleotide, was used to synthesize first-strand cDNA from all RNA. After uracil-DNA glycosylase treatment, a first 18-cycle PCR used universal primers M1SS and BC2_uni_R on all cDNA. The paper's processing steps were these. Each sample was normalized by randomly selecting 1 million high-quality reads, each carrying a distinct molecular identifier. Reads with shared molecular identifiers were discarded instead of being binned into consensus sequences. CDR3 identification, clonotype clustering and error correction used MiTCR with a Q25 quality threshold and the strictest error-elimination algorithm. A nonparametric unseen species model using Euler transformation provided a lower-bound estimate of total TCR beta diversity. TCRdb redid the processing of the public reads, applying fastp at Q25 and MiXCR, and retained in-frame beta chains. Each CDR3 protein appears once, grouped with its most common genes and DNA. The V and J calls reflect TCRdb's pipeline rather than the authors' work. The sample data list about 580,000 distinct CDR3 sequences, and 40% to 55% of these were observed just once. Of the sample, around 25% falls within the top ten clones.

The sample consisted of blood. The chain links TRBV7-2 with TRBJ2-7; no confident D gene assignment can be made. This TCR was sampled from a man older than 75 in good health. The DNA sequence reads TGTGCCAGCGGATCTTGGGGTTACGAGCAGTACTTC. It encodes CASGSWGYEQYF.